This T cell receptor beta chain was obtained from a study of shared clonotypes between healthy human individuals. This clone was recorded only once. Antigen: not known. Study observations and caveats: Approximately 5% of naive CD4 clonotypes were shared across a few donors. Only blood samples were collected, and tissue repertoires likely differ.

CDR1 MGHRA and CDR2 YSYEKL come from the germline V gene. This CDR3 is built from 17 residues. Per the original methods: Without quality scores, immunoSEQ junctional reads could not be filtered like full-length reads. The protocol was immunoSEQ multiplex PCR, while the TCRdb copy is restricted to in-frame clones and leaves out a portion. V and J calls and clone size are as listed in that table; D and trimming were resolved from the DNA. The sample includes about 2.3 million clones, 90% to 95% seen only once; the top ten take 0.39%. What was sequenced was naive CD4+ T cells from PBMCs. The subset: CD45RA+ positively selected. V is TRBV4-1 and J is TRBJ2-5; D could derive from TRBD1 or TRBD2 (6 bases each). Gene TRBJ2-7 matches the end of the DNA better, so the J call may be wrong. The sequence was obtained from a young man in good health. Some clones in this sample may be carry-over from other donors' samples. DNA for the CDR3: TGCGCCAGCAGCCAACCCCGGGGGCAGGTTTCCTCCTACGAGCAGTACTTC. Residues: CASSQPRGQVSSYEQYF.